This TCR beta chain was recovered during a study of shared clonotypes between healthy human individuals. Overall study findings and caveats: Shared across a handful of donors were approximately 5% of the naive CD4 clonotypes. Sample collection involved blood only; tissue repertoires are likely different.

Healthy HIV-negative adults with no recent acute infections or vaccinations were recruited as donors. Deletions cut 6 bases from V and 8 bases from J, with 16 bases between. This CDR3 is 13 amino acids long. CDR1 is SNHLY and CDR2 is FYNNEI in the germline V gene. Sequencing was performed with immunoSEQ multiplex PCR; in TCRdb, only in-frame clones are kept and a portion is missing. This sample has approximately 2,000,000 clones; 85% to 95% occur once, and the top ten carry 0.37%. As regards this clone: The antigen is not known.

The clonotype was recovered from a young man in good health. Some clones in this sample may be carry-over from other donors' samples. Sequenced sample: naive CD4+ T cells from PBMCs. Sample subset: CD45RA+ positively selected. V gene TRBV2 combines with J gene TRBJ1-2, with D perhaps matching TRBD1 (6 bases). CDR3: CASSVQGGVGYTF. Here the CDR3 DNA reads TGTGCCAGCAGCGTACAGGGTGGGGTAGGCTACACCTTC.